A selection of T cell receptor beta chains follows, all from one sample in a study of T cell responses to AZD1222 COVID-19 vaccine. Libraries were prepared by immunoSEQ multiplex PCR; TCRdb keeps only in-frame clonotypes and omits some of them. The sample contains some 150,000 clones, more than 90% of which appear only once. The sample in question was peripheral blood, obtained 28 days after the second AZD1222 dose. The origin of the receptors is an adult who received the AZD1222 COVID-19 vaccine. The CDR3 runs from the conserved cysteine through the conserved F or W. Each record gives: J gene, V gene, D gene, clone size, CDR3 protein, CDR3 DNA. The D gene is left open where the match is weak. Size is stated for part of the rows, as once, few or many counts, or as a class when the clone is expanded.

TRBJ2-5 TRBV11-2 . once CASSPTPRSTERAETQYF TGTGCCAGCAGCCCAACCCCAAGAAGTACAGAGAGAGCAGAGACCCAGTACTTC
TRBJ2-1 TRBV6-2/TRBV6-3 . . CASSYSPPGGIYNEQFF TGTGCCAGCAGTTACTCCCCCCCCGGCGGGATCTACAATGAGCAGTTCTTC
TRBJ1-6 TRBV5-1 . . CASSFVRDGFSYNSPLHF TGCGCCAGCAGCTTCGTTCGGGACGGCTTCTCCTATAATTCACCCCTCCACTTT
TRBJ2-7 TRBV19 . . CASSPRADSYEQYF TGTGCCAGTAGTCCGAGAGCGGACTCCTACGAGCAGTACTTC
TRBJ2-1 TRBV3-1/TRBV3-2 . . CASSQGRNNEQFF TGTGCCAGCAGCCAAGGCAGAAACAATGAGCAGTTCTTC
TRBJ2-3 TRBV3-1/TRBV3-2 . . CASSQESTVTQYF TGTGCCAGCAGCCAAGAGTCGACAGTTACGCAGTATTTT
TRBJ1-5 TRBV19 TRBD1 . CASSLTGGDQPQHF TGTGCCAGTAGCCTGACAGGGGGCGATCAGCCCCAGCATTTT
TRBJ2-7 TRBV7-8 TRBD1 . CASSRDRSYEQYF TGTGCCAGCAGCAGGGACAGATCCTACGAGCAGTACTTC
TRBJ2-3 TRBV18 TRBD2 . CASSPPGGTSTDTQYF TGTGCCAGCTCACCACCGGGGGGGACTAGCACAGATACGCAGTATTTT
TRBJ1-2 TRBV6-5 . once CASRPTGPNYGYTF TGTGCCAGCAGACCGACAGGCCCTAACTATGGCTACACCTTC
TRBJ1-2 TRBV2 . once CASMGQGPNYGYTF TGTGCCAGCATGGGCCAGGGACCTAACTATGGCTACACCTTC
TRBJ1-5 TRBV10-3 TRBD1 . CAISADRGDRPQHF TGTGCCATCAGTGCGGACAGGGGGGACCGGCCCCAGCATTTT
TRBJ1-2 TRBV9 . . CASSANYGYTF TGTGCCAGCAGTGCCAACTATGGCTACACCTTC
TRBJ2-1 TRBV7-9 . . CASSFYSSLYNEQFF TGTGCCAGCAGCTTCTACTCTAGCCTGTACAATGAGCAGTTCTTC
TRBJ2-3 TRBV5-6 TRBD2 . CASSSQTSGASTDTQYF TGTGCCAGCAGCTCCCAGACTAGCGGGGCTAGCACAGATACGCAGTATTTT
TRBJ1-3 TRBV7-2 TRBD1 . CASSQDRAGGNTIYF TGTGCCAGCAGCCAGGACAGGGCCGGTGGAAACACCATATATTTT
TRBJ2-3 TRBV11-2 . . CASSSVGEDTQYF TGTGCCAGCAGCTCCGTGGGGGAAGATACGCAGTATTTT
TRBJ2-5 TRBV11-2 TRBD2 . CASSGQREGQETQYF TGTGCCAGCAGCGGCCAGCGGGAGGGCCAGGAGACCCAGTACTTC
TRBJ1-6 TRBV28 . . CASTSSYNSPLHF TGTGCCAGCACAAGCTCCTATAATTCACCCCTCCACTTT
TRBJ2-6 TRBV3-1/TRBV3-2 . . CASSQDIAGANVLTF TGTGCCAGCAGCCAAGATATTGCTGGGGCCAACGTCCTGACTTTC
TRBJ2-5 TRBV5-8 TRBD2 . CASSLGGTSGNFETQYF TGTGCCAGCAGCTTGGGGGGGACTAGCGGGAATTTCGAGACCCAGTACTTC
TRBJ1-2 TRBV12-3/TRBV12-4 . . CASSLARGYGYTF TGTGCCAGCAGTTTAGCACGGGGCTATGGCTACACCTTC
TRBJ1-5 TRBV10-3 . . CAISESREGQPQHF TGTGCCATCAGTGAAAGCAGGGAGGGTCAGCCCCAGCATTTT
TRBJ1-4 TRBV27 . . CASSSTLGEKLFF TGTGCCAGCTCCTCGACCTTGGGGGAAAAACTGTTTTTT
TRBJ1-2 TRBV28 TRBD1 . CASSFGSGGTNYGYTF TGTGCCAGCAGTTTTGGCTCAGGGGGGACGAACTATGGCTACACCTTC
TRBJ2-4 TRBV7-9 TRBD2 . CASSLPGAGLAGANIQYF TGTGCCAGCAGCTTGCCAGGGGCAGGACTAGCGGGAGCTAACATTCAGTACTTC
TRBJ1-5 TRBV28 . . CASSDQKTSNQPQHF TGTGCCAGCAGTGATCAAAAAACTAGCAATCAGCCCCAGCATTTT
TRBJ2-6 TRBV18 TRBD2 . CASTLYVTSGVASGANVLTF TGTGCCAGCACCCTATATGTGACTAGCGGGGTGGCCTCTGGGGCCAACGTCCTGACTTTC
TRBJ2-7 TRBV6-1 TRBD2 once CASNQRGAYEQYF TGTGCCAGCAACCAGCGGGGGGCCTACGAGCAGTACTTC
TRBJ1-6 TRBV7-2 . . CASSLALAGDSPLHF TGTGCCAGCAGCTTAGCGTTAGCCGGGGATTCACCCCTCCACTTT
TRBJ1-5 TRBV5-1 TRBD1 . CASSPTGVQPQHF TGCGCCAGCAGCCCGACAGGGGTTCAGCCCCAGCATTTT
TRBJ1-4 TRBV7-9 . . CASSLIAGQREKLFF TGTGCCAGCAGCTTAATTGCGGGACAACGCGAAAAACTGTTTTTT
TRBJ2-1 TRBV18 . . CASFEWKQSYNEQFF TGTGCCAGCTTCGAGTGGAAGCAGTCCTACAATGAGCAGTTCTTC
TRBJ2-2 TRBV7-3 . few CASSLVRASTGELFF TGTGCCAGCAGCTTAGTCCGTGCCTCGACCGGGGAGCTGTTTTTT
TRBJ1-2 TRBV16 TRBD1 few CASSPGQGAQGYTF TGTGCCAGCAGCCCAGGACAGGGGGCGCAGGGCTACACCTTC
TRBJ2-2 TRBV7-2 TRBD2 . CASSPLAGGPGELFF TGTGCCAGCAGCCCTCTAGCGGGAGGGCCCGGGGAGCTGTTTTTT
TRBJ1-1 TRBV3-1/TRBV3-2 . . CASSQEKVSGLPEAFF TGTGCCAGCAGCCAAGAAAAAGTTTCAGGTCTTCCTGAAGCTTTCTTT
TRBJ2-1 TRBV5-1 . . CASSLASSSNEQFF TGCGCCAGCAGCTTAGCCTCAAGTAGCAATGAGCAGTTCTTC
TRBJ1-1 TRBV21-1 . once CASRGDTEAFF TGTGCCAGCAGAGGAGACACTGAAGCTTTCTTT
TRBJ1-4 TRBV5-1 . . CASSDSLVATNEKLFF TGCGCCAGCTCGGACAGCCTTGTTGCAACTAATGAAAAACTGTTTTTT
TRBJ1-1 TRBV29-1 . . CSVKGEGTEAFF TGCAGCGTCAAGGGGGAGGGCACTGAAGCTTTCTTT
TRBJ2-1 TRBV28 TRBD2 . CASSLIAGGNEQFF TGTGCCAGCAGTTTGATAGCGGGAGGAAATGAGCAGTTCTTC
TRBJ1-5 TRBV29-1 . . CSVDRGLDQPQHF TGCAGCGTTGACAGGGGACTCGATCAGCCCCAGCATTTT
TRBJ2-2 TRBV3-1/TRBV3-2 . . CASSQQSLTNTGELFF TGTGCCAGCAGCCAACAGAGCCTTACGAACACCGGGGAGCTGTTTTTT
TRBJ2-2 TRBV28 TRBD1 . CASSPLTAKDRGAGELFF TGTGCCAGCAGTCCACTAACTGCGAAGGACAGGGGGGCCGGGGAGCTGTTTTTT
TRBJ1-4 TRBV19 TRBD1 . CASSIAGTANEKLFF TGTGCCAGTAGTATAGCCGGGACAGCAAATGAAAAACTGTTTTTT
TRBJ2-6 TRBV5-1 TRBD1 . CASSTGVGANVLTF TGCGCCAGCAGTACAGGGGTCGGGGCCAACGTCCTGACTTTC
TRBJ1-5 TRBV6-1 . once CASSGEGPNQPQHF TGTGCCAGCAGTGGAGAAGGTCCCAATCAGCCCCAGCATTTT
TRBJ2-7 TRBV9 . . CASSSGRLDPGGGSIEQYF TGTGCCAGCAGCTCAGGTCGGCTAGATCCAGGAGGGGGTTCCATCGAGCAGTACTTC
TRBJ1-1 TRBV5-1 TRBD1 . CASSWGDRGTEAFF TGCGCCAGCAGCTGGGGGGACAGGGGAACTGAAGCTTTCTTT
TRBJ2-1 TRBV5-4 TRBD1 . CASTTPGQGPFGDNEQFF TGTGCCAGCACGACACCGGGACAGGGTCCTTTCGGGGACAATGAGCAGTTCTTC
TRBJ1-1 TRBV11-2 TRBD1 . CASSFGGGQAAFF TGTGCCAGCAGCTTTGGAGGGGGACAGGCAGCTTTCTTT
TRBJ1-5 TRBV2 . . CASSSSRNQPQHF TGTGCCAGCAGTTCCTCCAGGAATCAGCCCCAGCATTTT
TRBJ1-2 TRBV24-1 . . CATSDYTTGYTF TGTGCCACCAGTGATTATACCACAGGCTACACCTTC
TRBJ1-1 TRBV10-1 . . CASSESHGSNTEAFF TGCGCCAGCAGTGAGTCTCACGGGTCGAACACTGAAGCTTTCTTT
TRBJ1-1 TRBV7-2 TRBD1 once CASSHPGTGNTEAFF TGTGCCAGCAGCCATCCCGGGACAGGGAATACTGAAGCTTTCTTT
TRBJ2-1 TRBV19 . once CASSMSGGLKGDNEQFF TGTGCCAGTAGTATGTCGGGGGGACTGAAGGGGGACAATGAGCAGTTCTTC
TRBJ2-1 TRBV7-7 . once CASSPGINNEQFF TGTGCTAGCAGCCCGGGGATAAACAATGAGCAGTTCTTC
TRBJ2-5 TRBV11-3 TRBD1 . CASSLGTGRETQYF TGTGCCAGCAGCTTAGGGACAGGGCGAGAGACCCAGTACTTC